These T cell receptor beta chains were read from a single sample in a study of shared clonotypes between healthy human individuals. TCRdb's copy holds only in-frame clones and misses some; the assay was immunoSEQ multiplex PCR. The repertoire holds under 850,000 clones, with nearly 95% as singletons. Sample: naive CD8+ T cells sorted from blood. These TCRs come from a man aged 25-40 years in good health. The CDR3 runs from the conserved cysteine through the conserved F or W. Fields, in order: V gene, D gene, J gene, CDR3 length, clone size, CDR3 DNA, CDR3 protein. A D gene is named only where the DNA matches it firmly. The listing skips clone size in some rows; elsewhere it reads once, few, many or a size class.

v_call: TRBV7-9
d_call: TRBD1
j_call: TRBJ2-1
cdr3_length: 15
clone_size: -
cdr3_nt: TGTGCCAGCAGTCTTCGGACAGGGGCCCACAATGAGCAGTTCTTC
cdr3_aa: CASSLRTGAHNEQFF

v_call: TRBV7-6
d_call: -
j_call: TRBJ1-4
cdr3_length: 15
clone_size: -
cdr3_nt: TGTGCCAGCAGCTATAATATTGGGGGGAATGAAAAACTGTTTTTT
cdr3_aa: CASSYNIGGNEKLFF

v_call: TRBV19
d_call: TRBD1
j_call: TRBJ1-5
cdr3_length: 14
clone_size: -
cdr3_nt: TGTGCCAGTAGAGGTTGGGACAGAGATCAGCCCCAGCATTTT
cdr3_aa: CASRGWDRDQPQHF

v_call: TRBV19
d_call: -
j_call: TRBJ2-1
cdr3_length: 16
clone_size: -
cdr3_nt: TGTGCCAGTCGATTCGGAAGCGTAGACTCCTACAATGAGCAGTTCTTC
cdr3_aa: CASRFGSVDSYNEQFF

v_call: TRBV7-6
d_call: -
j_call: TRBJ2-2
cdr3_length: 15
clone_size: -
cdr3_nt: TGTGCCAGCAGCTTAGGGGAAGACTACCCCCGGGAGCTGTTTTTT
cdr3_aa: CASSLGEDYPRELFF

v_call: TRBV5-1
d_call: -
j_call: TRBJ2-7
cdr3_length: 17
clone_size: once
cdr3_nt: TGCGCCAGCAGCGCCCCGGTAATCGCGGCGGGACAGTACGAGCAGTACTTC
cdr3_aa: CASSAPVIAAGQYEQYF

v_call: TRBV13
d_call: -
j_call: TRBJ2-1
cdr3_length: 13
clone_size: -
cdr3_nt: TGTGCCAGCACCCTCGGGGGAGCGGACGAGCAGTTCTTC
cdr3_aa: CASTLGGADEQFF

v_call: TRBV9
d_call: TRBD1
j_call: TRBJ2-2
cdr3_length: 16
clone_size: -
cdr3_nt: TGTGCCAGCAGCGGGAACCGGGACAGGAACACCGGGGAGCTGTTTTTT
cdr3_aa: CASSGNRDRNTGELFF

v_call: TRBV29-1
d_call: -
j_call: TRBJ2-3
cdr3_length: 12
clone_size: -
cdr3_nt: TGCAGCGTTGATGGGGCTACAGATACGCAGTATTTT
cdr3_aa: CSVDGATDTQYF

v_call: TRBV5-1
d_call: -
j_call: TRBJ1-2
cdr3_length: 13
clone_size: -
cdr3_nt: TGCGCCAGCAGCTTGGACAGAAACTATGGCTACACCTTC
cdr3_aa: CASSLDRNYGYTF

v_call: TRBV9
d_call: -
j_call: TRBJ2-3
cdr3_length: 14
clone_size: many
cdr3_nt: TGTGCCAGCAGCGTAGTTGACTCCACAGATACGCAGTATTTT
cdr3_aa: CASSVVDSTDTQYF

v_call: TRBV7-9
d_call: TRBD1
j_call: TRBJ2-5
cdr3_length: 15
clone_size: once
cdr3_nt: TGTGCCAGCAGCCTCCCGACAGGGAGTCGGGAGACCCAGTACTTC
cdr3_aa: CASSLPTGSRETQYF

v_call: TRBV28
d_call: -
j_call: TRBJ2-4
cdr3_length: 15
clone_size: -
cdr3_nt: TGTGCCAGCAGTCCCCCGGTCTTAGCCAAAAACATTCAGTACTTC
cdr3_aa: CASSPPVLAKNIQYF

v_call: TRBV7-7
d_call: TRBD1
j_call: TRBJ2-2
cdr3_length: 17
clone_size: -
cdr3_nt: TGTGCCAGCAGCTTAGAAGTCGAGACAGGGTACTCCGGGGAGCTGTTTTTT
cdr3_aa: CASSLEVETGYSGELFF

v_call: TRBV10-3
d_call: TRBD2
j_call: TRBJ2-7
cdr3_length: 15
clone_size: -
cdr3_nt: TGTGCCATCAAAGGCGAGGGCGGGGGGTCGTACGAGCAGTACTTC
cdr3_aa: CAIKGEGGGSYEQYF

v_call: TRBV5-1
d_call: TRBD2
j_call: TRBJ2-5
cdr3_length: 17
clone_size: -
cdr3_nt: TGCGCCAGCAGCTTCGGCCTAGCGGGAGTTCGACAAGAGACCCAGTACTTC
cdr3_aa: CASSFGLAGVRQETQYF

v_call: TRBV7-3
d_call: -
j_call: TRBJ2-1
cdr3_length: 17
clone_size: once
cdr3_nt: TGTGCCAGCAGCCCCCGCCGCGGGACCATCTCCTACAATGAGCAGTTCTTC
cdr3_aa: CASSPRRGTISYNEQFF

v_call: TRBV30
d_call: TRBD1
j_call: TRBJ2-4
cdr3_length: 15
clone_size: -
cdr3_nt: TGTGCCTGGAGTATCAGGGGGAACCCCAAAAACATTCAGTACTTC
cdr3_aa: CAWSIRGNPKNIQYF

v_call: TRBV29-1
d_call: -
j_call: TRBJ2-1
cdr3_length: 15
clone_size: -
cdr3_nt: TGCAGCGTTGACAGACGAATGGAAGGGAACAATGAGCAGTTCTTC
cdr3_aa: CSVDRRMEGNNEQFF

v_call: TRBV27
d_call: TRBD1
j_call: TRBJ1-2
cdr3_length: 14
clone_size: -
cdr3_nt: TGTGCCAGCAGTTTTACAGGGGGAGGGTATGGCTACACCTTC
cdr3_aa: CASSFTGGGYGYTF

v_call: TRBV9
d_call: TRBD2
j_call: TRBJ2-3
cdr3_length: 15
clone_size: -
cdr3_nt: TGTGCCAGCAGCGTAGGTTGGGACTACACAGATACGCAGTATTTT
cdr3_aa: CASSVGWDYTDTQYF

v_call: TRBV4-1
d_call: -
j_call: TRBJ1-2
cdr3_length: 16
clone_size: -
cdr3_nt: TGCGCCAGCAGCCAAGAGGGGGAGGGTATTCCTTATGGCTACACCTTC
cdr3_aa: CASSQEGEGIPYGYTF

v_call: TRBV9
d_call: TRBD2
j_call: TRBJ2-1
cdr3_length: 16
clone_size: -
cdr3_nt: TGTGCCAGCAGCGTAGTAGCGGGAGATCCCTACAATGAGCAGTTCTTC
cdr3_aa: CASSVVAGDPYNEQFF

v_call: TRBV19
d_call: TRBD1
j_call: TRBJ2-7
cdr3_length: 14
clone_size: -
cdr3_nt: TGTGCCAGTAAGCCCGGGACAGGGCCCTACGAGCAGTACTTC
cdr3_aa: CASKPGTGPYEQYF

v_call: TRBV4-1
d_call: -
j_call: TRBJ2-7
cdr3_length: 13
clone_size: once
cdr3_nt: TGCGCCAGCAGCCAAGAGGCCTCATACGAGCAGTACTTC
cdr3_aa: CASSQEASYEQYF

v_call: TRBV7-8
d_call: -
j_call: TRBJ2-1
cdr3_length: 13
clone_size: -
cdr3_nt: TGTGCCAGCACCGTAATTAGAGGGAGTGAGCAGTTCTTC
cdr3_aa: CASTVIRGSEQFF

v_call: TRBV6-1
d_call: -
j_call: TRBJ2-7
cdr3_length: 12
clone_size: -
cdr3_nt: TGTGCCAGCAGTGAAGAAACACCCGATCAGTACTTC
cdr3_aa: CASSEETPDQYF

v_call: TRBV7-2
d_call: -
j_call: TRBJ2-7
cdr3_length: 15
clone_size: few
cdr3_nt: TGTGCCAGCAGCTTACAACAGGTTAGGACCTACGAGCAGTACTTC
cdr3_aa: CASSLQQVRTYEQYF

v_call: TRBV10-1
d_call: -
j_call: TRBJ2-1
cdr3_length: 16
clone_size: -
cdr3_nt: TGCGCCAGCAGTGAGTCGGGCATTCCGTCCTACAATGAGCAGTTCTTC
cdr3_aa: CASSESGIPSYNEQFF

v_call: TRBV7-3
d_call: -
j_call: TRBJ2-1
cdr3_length: 15
clone_size: -
cdr3_nt: TGTGCCAGCAGCTTAGGGCAGGGTCTACACAATGAGCAGTTCTTC
cdr3_aa: CASSLGQGLHNEQFF

v_call: TRBV6-9
d_call: -
j_call: TRBJ2-1
cdr3_length: 13
clone_size: -
cdr3_nt: TGTGCCAGCAGCCGCAGGGTCTACAATGAGCAGTTCTTC
cdr3_aa: CASSRRVYNEQFF

v_call: TRBV6-5
d_call: -
j_call: TRBJ1-3
cdr3_length: 11
clone_size: -
cdr3_nt: TGTGCCAGCAGCTCCGGGACCCTAATATATTTT
cdr3_aa: CASSSGTLIYF

v_call: TRBV10-1
d_call: TRBD1
j_call: TRBJ2-1
cdr3_length: 14
clone_size: -
cdr3_nt: TGCGCCAGCAGTGAGACAAGTAACAGGGGCCGTCAGTTCTTC
cdr3_aa: CASSETSNRGRQFF

v_call: TRBV19
d_call: TRBD1
j_call: TRBJ1-5
cdr3_length: 15
clone_size: -
cdr3_nt: TGTGCCAGTAGTACTTGGACAGGGGGCGGTCAGCCCCAGCATTTT
cdr3_aa: CASSTWTGGGQPQHF

v_call: TRBV5-1
d_call: TRBD1
j_call: TRBJ2-5
cdr3_length: 15
clone_size: -
cdr3_nt: TGCGCCAGCAGCTTGAACAGGGGGCTAAAAGAGACCCAGTACTTC
cdr3_aa: CASSLNRGLKETQYF

v_call: TRBV2
d_call: -
j_call: TRBJ2-5
cdr3_length: 15
clone_size: -
cdr3_nt: TGTGCCAGCGCTTCGGGTCCTGGCCGCCAAGAGACCCAGTACTTC
cdr3_aa: CASASGPGRQETQYF

v_call: TRBV5-1
d_call: -
j_call: TRBJ2-1
cdr3_length: 18
clone_size: once
cdr3_nt: TGCGCCAGCAGCTTGGATCCCCTAGCATCCAGCTCCTACAATGAGCAGTTCTTC
cdr3_aa: CASSLDPLASSSYNEQFF

v_call: TRBV4-1
d_call: TRBD2
j_call: TRBJ2-1
cdr3_length: 15
clone_size: once
cdr3_nt: TGCGCCAGCAGCCAAGTTGCGGGGGGGATCAATGAGCAGTTCTTC
cdr3_aa: CASSQVAGGINEQFF

v_call: TRBV11-2
d_call: -
j_call: TRBJ2-4
cdr3_length: 15
clone_size: -
cdr3_nt: TGTGCCAGCAGCTCCAGGGGCAGCACCAAAAACATTCAGTACTTC
cdr3_aa: CASSSRGSTKNIQYF

v_call: TRBV28
d_call: -
j_call: TRBJ1-5
cdr3_length: 12
clone_size: -
cdr3_nt: TGTGCCAGCAAGGCAGGGGATCAGCCCCAGCATTTT
cdr3_aa: CASKAGDQPQHF

v_call: TRBV2
d_call: -
j_call: TRBJ2-2
cdr3_length: 15
clone_size: -
cdr3_nt: TGTGCCAGCAGTGAAGGGACAGCGAGGGTCGGGGAGCTGTTTTTT
cdr3_aa: CASSEGTARVGELFF

v_call: TRBV7-9
d_call: -
j_call: TRBJ2-1
cdr3_length: 14
clone_size: once
cdr3_nt: TGTGCCAGCAGCCGTCGATCGGGCTACAATGAGCAGTTCTTC
cdr3_aa: CASSRRSGYNEQFF

v_call: TRBV6-4
d_call: -
j_call: TRBJ2-1
cdr3_length: 13
clone_size: few
cdr3_nt: TGTGCCAGCTCCCCCTCGATCAACAATGAGCAGTTCTTC
cdr3_aa: CASSPSINNEQFF

v_call: TRBV27
d_call: -
j_call: TRBJ1-5
cdr3_length: 13
clone_size: -
cdr3_nt: TGTGCCAGCAGCTCGACAGACTATCAGCCCCAGCATTTT
cdr3_aa: CASSSTDYQPQHF